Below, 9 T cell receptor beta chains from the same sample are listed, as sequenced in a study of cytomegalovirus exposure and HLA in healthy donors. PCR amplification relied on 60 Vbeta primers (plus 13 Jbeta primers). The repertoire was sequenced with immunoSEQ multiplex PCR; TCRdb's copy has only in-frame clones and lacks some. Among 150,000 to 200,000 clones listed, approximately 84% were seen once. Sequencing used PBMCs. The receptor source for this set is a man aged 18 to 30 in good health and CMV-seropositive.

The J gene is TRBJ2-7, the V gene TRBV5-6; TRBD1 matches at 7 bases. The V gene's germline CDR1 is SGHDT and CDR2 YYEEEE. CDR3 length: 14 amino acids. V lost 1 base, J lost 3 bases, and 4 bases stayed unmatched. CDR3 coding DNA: TGTGCCAGCAGCTTGAGGCAGGGGGTCTACGAGCAGTACTTC. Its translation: CASSLRQGVYEQYF.

The CDR3 nucleotides are TGTGCCAGCAGGTCACAGGGTTTAGGGCCCCAGCATTTT. Translating it yields CASRSQGLGPQHF. This chain uses TRBV28 with TRBJ1-5; tentatively, D is TRBD1 (6 bases). Trimming left V 6 bases short and J 9 bases short, with 15 bases between. The CDR3 spans 13 residues. The germline CDR1 and CDR2 sequences are MDHEN and SYDVKM.

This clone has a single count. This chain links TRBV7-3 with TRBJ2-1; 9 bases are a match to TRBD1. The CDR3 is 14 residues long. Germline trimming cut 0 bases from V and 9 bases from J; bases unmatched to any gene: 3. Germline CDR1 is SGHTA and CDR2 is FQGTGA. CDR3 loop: CASSLTGTGFEQFF. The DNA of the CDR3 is TGTGCCAGCAGCTTAACGGGGACAGGGTTTGAGCAGTTCTTC. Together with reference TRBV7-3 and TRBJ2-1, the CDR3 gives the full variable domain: GAGVSQTPSNKVTEKGKYVELRCDPISGHTALYWYRQSLGQGPEFLIYFQGTGAADDSGLPNDRFFAVRPEGSVSTLKIQRTERGDSAVYLCASSLTGTGFEQFFGPGTRLTVL.

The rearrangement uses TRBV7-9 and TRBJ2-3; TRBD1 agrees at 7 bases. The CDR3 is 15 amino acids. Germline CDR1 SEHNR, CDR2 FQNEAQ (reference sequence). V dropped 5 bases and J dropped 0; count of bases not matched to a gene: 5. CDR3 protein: CASSRTGASTDTQYF. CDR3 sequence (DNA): TGTGCCAGCAGCCGAACAGGGGCCAGCACAGATACGCAGTATTTT.

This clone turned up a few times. For the CDR3, the DNA is TGTGCCAGCAGCTTAGTGGGCGGACAGGGGTTCGGAAACACCATATATTTT. Amino acids: CASSLVGGQGFGNTIYF. The V and J genes are TRBV7-2 and TRBJ1-3, with 9 bases lining up with TRBD1. Unmatched junction bases numbered 8, after V lost 1 base and J lost 4 bases. The CDR3 runs to 17 residues. Germline-derived CDR1 and CDR2 are SGHTA and FQGNSA.

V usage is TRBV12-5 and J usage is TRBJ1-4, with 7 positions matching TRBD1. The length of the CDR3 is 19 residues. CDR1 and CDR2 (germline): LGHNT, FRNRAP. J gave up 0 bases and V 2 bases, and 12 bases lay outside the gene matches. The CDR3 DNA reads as TGTGCTAGTGGTTTGTTCAAGACAGGGCCCGGCCCAACTAATGAAAAACTGTTTTTT. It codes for CASGLFKTGPGPTNEKLFF.

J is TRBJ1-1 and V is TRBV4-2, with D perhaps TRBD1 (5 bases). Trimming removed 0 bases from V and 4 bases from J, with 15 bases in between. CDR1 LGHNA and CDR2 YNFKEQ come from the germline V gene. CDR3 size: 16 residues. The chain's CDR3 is CASSQDLGGAGTEAFF. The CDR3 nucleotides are TGTGCCAGCAGCCAAGATTTGGGAGGGGCCGGCACTGAAGCTTTCTTT.

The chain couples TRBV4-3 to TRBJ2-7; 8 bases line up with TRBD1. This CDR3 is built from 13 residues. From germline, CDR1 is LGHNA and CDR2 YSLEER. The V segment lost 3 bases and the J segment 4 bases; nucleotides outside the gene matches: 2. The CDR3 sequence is CASSHGQGYEQYF. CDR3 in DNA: TGCGCCAGCAGCCACGGACAGGGTTACGAGCAGTACTTC.

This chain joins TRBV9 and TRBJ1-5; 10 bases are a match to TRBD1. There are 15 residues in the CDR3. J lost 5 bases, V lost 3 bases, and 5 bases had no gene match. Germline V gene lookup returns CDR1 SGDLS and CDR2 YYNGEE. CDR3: CASSAWDRGDQPQHF. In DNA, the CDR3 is TGTGCCAGCAGCGCCTGGGACAGGGGTGATCAGCCCCAGCATTTT.